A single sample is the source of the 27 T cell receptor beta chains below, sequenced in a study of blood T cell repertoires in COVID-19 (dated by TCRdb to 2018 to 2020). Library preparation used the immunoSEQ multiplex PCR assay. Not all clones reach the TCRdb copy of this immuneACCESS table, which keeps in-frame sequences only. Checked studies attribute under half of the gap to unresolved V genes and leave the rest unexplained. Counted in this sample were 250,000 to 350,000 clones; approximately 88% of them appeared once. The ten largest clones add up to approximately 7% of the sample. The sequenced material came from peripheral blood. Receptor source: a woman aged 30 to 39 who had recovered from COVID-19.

CDR3 in amino acids: CASTAGQGTYEQYF. CDR3 nucleotide sequence: TGTGCCAGCACTGCCGGACAGGGAACGTACGAGCAGTACTTC. The chain is built from TRBV2 and TRBJ2-7, with 8 bases lining up with TRBD1. The CDR3 runs to 14 residues. V shed 7 bases and J 4 bases; nucleotides not matched to a gene: 9. The germline CDR1 and CDR2 sequences are SNHLY and FYNNEI.

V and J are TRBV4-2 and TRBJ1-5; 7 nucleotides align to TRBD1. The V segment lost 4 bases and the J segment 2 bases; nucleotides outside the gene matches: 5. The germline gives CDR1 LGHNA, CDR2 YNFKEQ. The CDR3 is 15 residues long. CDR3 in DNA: TGTGCCAGCAGCCTCGGGCAGGGGGGCAATCAGCCCCAGCATTTT. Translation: CASSLGQGGNQPQHF.

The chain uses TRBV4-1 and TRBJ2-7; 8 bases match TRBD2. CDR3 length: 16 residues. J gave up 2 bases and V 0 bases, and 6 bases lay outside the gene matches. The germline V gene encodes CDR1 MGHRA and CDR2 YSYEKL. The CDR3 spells CASSQDWGGLAYEQYF. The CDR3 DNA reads TGCGCCAGCAGCCAAGATTGGGGGGGACTAGCCTACGAGCAGTACTTC.

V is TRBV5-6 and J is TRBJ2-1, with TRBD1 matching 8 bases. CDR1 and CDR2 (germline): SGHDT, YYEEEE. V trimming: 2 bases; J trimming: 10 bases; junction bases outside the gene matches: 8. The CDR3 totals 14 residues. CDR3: CASSFGQGRSEQFF. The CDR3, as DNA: TGTGCCAGCAGCTTCGGACAGGGAAGAAGCGAGCAGTTCTTC.

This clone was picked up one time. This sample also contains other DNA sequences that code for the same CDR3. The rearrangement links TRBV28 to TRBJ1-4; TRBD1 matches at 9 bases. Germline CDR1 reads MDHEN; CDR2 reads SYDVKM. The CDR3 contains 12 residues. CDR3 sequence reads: CASTGGDEKLFF. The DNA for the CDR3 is TGTGCTTCCACAGGGGGCGATGAAAAACTGTTTTTT.

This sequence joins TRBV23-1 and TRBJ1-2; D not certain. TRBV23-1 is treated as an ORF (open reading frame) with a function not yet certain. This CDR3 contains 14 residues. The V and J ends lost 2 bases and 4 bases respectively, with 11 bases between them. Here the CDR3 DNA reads TGCGCCAGCAGTCAAGGGCAAGACCCCTATGGCTACACCTTC. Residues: CASSQGQDPYGYTF.

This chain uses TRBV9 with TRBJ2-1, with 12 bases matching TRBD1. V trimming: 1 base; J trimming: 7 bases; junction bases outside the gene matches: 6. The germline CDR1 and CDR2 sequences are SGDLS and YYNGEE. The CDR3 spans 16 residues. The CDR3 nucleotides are TGTGCCAGCAGCGTATTGGGACAGGGGGCTACAAATGAGCAGTTCTTC. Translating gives CASSVLGQGATNEQFF.

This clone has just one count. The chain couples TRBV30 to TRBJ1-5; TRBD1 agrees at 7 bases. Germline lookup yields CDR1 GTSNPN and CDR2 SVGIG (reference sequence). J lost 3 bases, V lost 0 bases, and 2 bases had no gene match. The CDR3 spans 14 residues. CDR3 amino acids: CAWSVGTDNQPQHF. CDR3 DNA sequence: TGTGCCTGGAGTGTCGGGACAGACAATCAGCCCCAGCATTTT.

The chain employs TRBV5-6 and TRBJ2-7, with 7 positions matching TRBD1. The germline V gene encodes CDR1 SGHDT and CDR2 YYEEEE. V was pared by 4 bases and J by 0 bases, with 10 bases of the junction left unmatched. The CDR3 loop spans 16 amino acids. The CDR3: CASSRSRTGRSYEQYF. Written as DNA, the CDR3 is TGTGCCAGCAGCAGATCACGGACAGGTCGCTCCTACGAGCAGTACTTC.

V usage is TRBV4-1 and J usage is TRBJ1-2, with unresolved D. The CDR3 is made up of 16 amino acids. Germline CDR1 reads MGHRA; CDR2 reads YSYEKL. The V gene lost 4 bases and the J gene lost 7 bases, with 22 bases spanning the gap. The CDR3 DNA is TGCGCCAGCAGCCCCAAGAACAATGAGGGAATGGGTGGCTACACCTTC. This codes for CASSPKNNEGMGGYTF.

CDR3 region: CASSLSASAYEQYF. CDR3 sequence (DNA): TGCGCCAGCAGCTTGTCTGCTAGCGCCTACGAGCAGTACTTC. The chain employs TRBV5-1 and TRBJ2-7; tentatively, D is TRBD2 (6 bases). Germline V gene sequence: CDR1 SGHRS, CDR2 YFSETQ. V was clipped by 1 base and J by 2 bases, with 10 bases between them. The CDR3 spans 14 residues.

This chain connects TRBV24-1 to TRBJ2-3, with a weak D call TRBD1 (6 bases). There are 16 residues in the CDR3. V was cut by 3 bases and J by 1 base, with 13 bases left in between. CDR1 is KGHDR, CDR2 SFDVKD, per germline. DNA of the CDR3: TGTGCCACCAGTGATCCAGGGGCGGGCCGCACAGATACGCAGTATTTT. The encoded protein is CATSDPGAGRTDTQYF.

Here the CDR3 reads CASSGAGGSYEQYF. The CDR3 DNA is TGTGCCAGCAGTGGAGCAGGGGGCTCCTACGAGCAGTACTTC. This chain links TRBV2 with TRBJ2-7, with TRBD1 matching 7 bases. From germline, CDR1 is SNHLY and CDR2 FYNNEI. This CDR3 is 14 amino acids long. The V gene end was trimmed by 4 bases and the J gene end by 0 bases; junction bases not matched to a gene: 3.

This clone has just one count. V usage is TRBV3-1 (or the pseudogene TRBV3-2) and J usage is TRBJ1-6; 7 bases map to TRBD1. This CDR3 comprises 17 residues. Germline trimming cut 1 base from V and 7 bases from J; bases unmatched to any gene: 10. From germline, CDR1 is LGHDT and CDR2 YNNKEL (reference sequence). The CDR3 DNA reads TGTGCCAGCAGCCAAGGGACAGGTAGCCGATCGAATTCACCCCTCCACTTT. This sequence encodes CASSQGTGSRSNSPLHF.

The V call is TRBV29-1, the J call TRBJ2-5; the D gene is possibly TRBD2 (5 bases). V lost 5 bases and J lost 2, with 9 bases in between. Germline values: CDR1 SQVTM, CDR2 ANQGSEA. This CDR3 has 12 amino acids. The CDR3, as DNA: TGCAGCGTTCTAGCAGGTCAAGAGACCCAGTACTTC. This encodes CSVLAGQETQYF.

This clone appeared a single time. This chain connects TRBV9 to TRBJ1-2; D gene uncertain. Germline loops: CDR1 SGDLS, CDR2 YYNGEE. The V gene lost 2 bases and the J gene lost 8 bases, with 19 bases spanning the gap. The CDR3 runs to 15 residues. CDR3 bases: TGTGCCAGCAGCGTCAGATCTTTAGGTGGAGGGGGCTACACCTTC. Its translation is CASSVRSLGGGGYTF.

CDR3 nucleotides: TGTGCCAACCTCCCCTCACTCAATCAGCCCCAGCATTTT. Residues: CANLPSLNQPQHF. The chain links TRBV6-5 to TRBJ1-5; D is uncertain. Germline CDR1 is MNHEY and CDR2 is SVGAGI. This CDR3 is built from 13 residues. The V and J ends lost 10 bases and 3 bases respectively, with 13 bases between them.

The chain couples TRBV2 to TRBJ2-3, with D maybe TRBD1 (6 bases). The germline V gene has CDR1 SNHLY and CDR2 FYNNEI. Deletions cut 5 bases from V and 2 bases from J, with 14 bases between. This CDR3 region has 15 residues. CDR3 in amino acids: CASSSFGGPTDTQYF. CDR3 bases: TGTGCCAGCAGTAGTTTTGGGGGCCCCACAGATACGCAGTATTTT.

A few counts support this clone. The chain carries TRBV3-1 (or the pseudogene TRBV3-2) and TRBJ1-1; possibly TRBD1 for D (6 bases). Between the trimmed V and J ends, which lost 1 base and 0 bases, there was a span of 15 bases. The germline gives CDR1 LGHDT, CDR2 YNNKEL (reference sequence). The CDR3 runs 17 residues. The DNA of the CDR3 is TGTGCCAGCAGCCAAGGTCCCTTATGGGACATGAACACTGAAGCTTTCTTT. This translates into CASSQGPLWDMNTEAFF.

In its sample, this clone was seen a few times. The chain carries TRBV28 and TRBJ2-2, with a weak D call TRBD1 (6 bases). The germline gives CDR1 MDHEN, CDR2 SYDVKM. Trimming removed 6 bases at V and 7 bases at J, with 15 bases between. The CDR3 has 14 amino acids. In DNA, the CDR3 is TGTGCCAGCAGACCCACAGGGCTTCGCGGGGAGCTGTTTTTT. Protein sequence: CASRPTGLRGELFF.

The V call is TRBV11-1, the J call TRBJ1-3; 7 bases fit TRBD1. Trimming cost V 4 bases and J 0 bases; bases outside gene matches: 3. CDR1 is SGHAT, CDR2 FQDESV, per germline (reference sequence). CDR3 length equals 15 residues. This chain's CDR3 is CASSSQGNSGNTIYF. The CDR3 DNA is TGTGCCAGCAGCTCACAGGGGAACTCTGGAAACACCATATATTTT. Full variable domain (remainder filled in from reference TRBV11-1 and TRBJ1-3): EAEVAQSPRYKITEKSQAVAFWCDPISGHATLYWYRQILGQGPELLVQFQDESVVDDSQLPKDRFSAERLKGVDSTLKIQPAELGDSAMYLCASSSQGNSGNTIYFGEGSWLTVV.

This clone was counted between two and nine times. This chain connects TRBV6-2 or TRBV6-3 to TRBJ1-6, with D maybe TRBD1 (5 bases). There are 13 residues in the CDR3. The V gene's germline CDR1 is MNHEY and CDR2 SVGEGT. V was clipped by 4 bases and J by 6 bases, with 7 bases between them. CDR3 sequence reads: CASSWTSNSPLHF. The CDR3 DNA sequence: TGTGCCAGCAGTTGGACAAGTAATTCACCCCTCCACTTT.

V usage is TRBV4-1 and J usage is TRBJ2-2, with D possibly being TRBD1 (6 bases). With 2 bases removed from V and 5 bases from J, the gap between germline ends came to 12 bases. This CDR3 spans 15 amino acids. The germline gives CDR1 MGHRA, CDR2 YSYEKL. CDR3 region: CASSQRGQRTGELFF. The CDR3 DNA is TGCGCCAGCAGCCAAAGGGGACAAAGGACCGGGGAGCTGTTTTTT.

The CDR3, as DNA: TGTGCCAGCAGTTACAATTTGGGACAACTACAAGAGACCCAGTACTTC. Its translation is CASSYNLGQLQETQYF. V is TRBV6-5 and J is TRBJ2-5; the D gene is possibly TRBD1 (6 bases). The V and J ends lost 2 bases and 2 bases respectively, with 15 bases between them. CDR1 and CDR2 (germline): MNHEY, SVGAGI. This CDR3 comprises 16 residues.

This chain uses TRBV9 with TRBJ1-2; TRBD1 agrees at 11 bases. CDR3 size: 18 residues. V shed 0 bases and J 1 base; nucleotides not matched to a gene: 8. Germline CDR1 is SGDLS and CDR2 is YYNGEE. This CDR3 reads CASSVAPDRGRFNYGYTF. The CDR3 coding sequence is TGTGCCAGCAGCGTAGCCCCGGACAGGGGGCGATTTAACTATGGCTACACCTTC.

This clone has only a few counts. CDR3 loop: CASSQVGRTKYYEQYF. CDR3 nucleotides: TGCGCCAGCAGCCAAGTGGGGCGAACCAAATACTACGAGCAGTACTTC. The rearrangement links TRBV4-1 to TRBJ2-7, with D perhaps matching TRBD1 (5 bases). The V and J ends lost 1 base and 3 bases respectively, with 16 bases between them. This CDR3 is 16 amino acids long. The germline V gene has CDR1 MGHRA and CDR2 YSYEKL.

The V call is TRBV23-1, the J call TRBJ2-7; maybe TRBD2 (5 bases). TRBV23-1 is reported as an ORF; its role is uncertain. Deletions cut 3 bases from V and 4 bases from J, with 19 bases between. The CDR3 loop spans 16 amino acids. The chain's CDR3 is CASSHYGLSPFYEQYF. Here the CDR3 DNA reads TGCGCCAGCAGTCATTATGGACTCTCCCCCTTTTACGAGCAGTACTTC.